This T cell receptor (beta chain) originates from a study of blood T cell repertoires in COVID-19. Study context: COVID-19 samples collected from the United States, Italy and Spain covered acute and convalescent phases. The analysed material was cDNA or gDNA that came from T cells, B-cell-depleted T cells, or PBMCs.

Per the original data handling: Amplifying reference gene primers gave estimates of nucleated cell counts. Clones were read by immunoSEQ multiplex PCR, and TCRdb kept only the in-frame ones, dropping some. D and trimming were read from the DNA, whereas the V and J calls and clone size are those reported in that table. The data show 25,000 to 30,000 clones, nearly 80% seen once. V was pared by 1 base and J by 0 bases, with 7 bases between. Germline V lookup: CDR1 MGHRA, CDR2 YSYEKL. This CDR3 has 15 residues. There are a few counts of this clone. This chain uses TRBV4-1 with TRBJ1-5; D is ambiguous. What was sequenced was peripheral blood. The TCR originated in a woman aged 65 to 85 with acute or convalescent COVID-19. This CDR3 reads CASSQASYSNQPQHF. The DNA for the CDR3 is TGCGCCAGCAGCCAAGCCAGTTATAGCAATCAGCCCCAGCATTTT.